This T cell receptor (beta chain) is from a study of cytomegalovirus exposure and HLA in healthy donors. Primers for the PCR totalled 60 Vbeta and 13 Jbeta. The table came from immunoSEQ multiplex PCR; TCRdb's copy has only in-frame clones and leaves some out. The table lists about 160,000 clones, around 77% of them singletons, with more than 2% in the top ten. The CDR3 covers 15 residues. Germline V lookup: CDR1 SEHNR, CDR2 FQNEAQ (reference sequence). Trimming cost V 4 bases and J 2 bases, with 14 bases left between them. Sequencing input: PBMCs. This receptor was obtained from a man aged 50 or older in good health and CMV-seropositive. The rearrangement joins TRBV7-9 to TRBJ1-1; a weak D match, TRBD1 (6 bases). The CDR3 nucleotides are TGTGCCAGCAGCTGGGGTTCCAGGGGAAACACTGAAGCTTTCTTT. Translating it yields CASSWGSRGNTEAFF.